A selection of T cell receptor beta chains follows, all from one sample in a study of cytomegalovirus exposure and HLA in healthy donors. Clones were sequenced by immunoSEQ multiplex PCR, and TCRdb holds only the in-frame ones, with some missing. This sample's table reports 40,000 to 50,000 clones. The sequencing input was PBMCs. The receptors stem from a woman aged 40-49 years in good health and CMV-seronegative. CDR3s leave out the opening cysteine and the closing phenylalanine or tryptophan.

v_call	j_call	cdr3_aa
TRBV10-3	TRBJ1-1	AISAQGREMGAEAF
TRBV6-1	TRBJ2-7	ASSPQTGAPYEQY
TRBV11-2	TRBJ2-1	ASSPRLAGLYNEQF
TRBV19	TRBJ1-3	ASSDRDSGNTIY
TRBV7-3	TRBJ1-1	ASSLHEDTEAF
TRBV10-3	TRBJ2-5	AISGTGQETQY
TRBV5-6	TRBJ2-7	ASSLYNYEQY
TRBV19	TRBJ1-2	ASSPQGAGGYT
TRBV29-1	TRBJ2-3	SVESGLVSTDTQY
TRBV9	TRBJ1-2	ASSGWRQGIANYGYT
TRBV4-3	TRBJ1-5	ASSQDHRNNQPQH
TRBV7-2	TRBJ2-7	ASSLGGTAYEQY
TRBV5-4	TRBJ2-5	ASSRRTSGGTEETQY
TRBV11-2	TRBJ1-4	ASSLFGGATNEKLF
TRBV28	TRBJ2-7	ASSNVRRGEQY
TRBV29-1	TRBJ2-7	SVGTAYEQY
TRBV29-1	TRBJ2-7	SVEGGGGYEQY
TRBV9	TRBJ2-2	ASSRGASGPNTGELF
TRBV6-1	TRBJ1-2	ASSEGPTGVRGYT
TRBV7-2	TRBJ1-2	ASSLGGTNRDYFVDYT
TRBV6-6	TRBJ1-2	ASSPTRDRVKSGYT
TRBV29-1	TRBJ1-4	SVGDPNEKLF
TRBV10-3	TRBJ2-1	AIRGTSYNEQF
TRBV27	TRBJ2-5	ASSGPGLAEETQY
TRBV7-8	TRBJ2-7	ASRGSGRAKQY
TRBV6-5	TRBJ2-7	ASSYSSAFAYEQY
TRBV5-1	TRBJ2-1	ASSLGVRGSNEQF
TRBV6-1	TRBJ2-2	ASRESTGKAGELF
TRBV12-5	TRBJ2-3	ASGSTGFSTDTQY
TRBV18	TRBJ2-2	ASSPLNTGELF
TRBV5-1	TRBJ1-2	ASSLNGEGYT
TRBV25-1	TRBJ2-3	ASTWDGRAGEGTDTQY
TRBV30	TRBJ1-2	AWSGGPGGYT
TRBV7-2	TRBJ1-1	ASSSRGGGNTEAF
TRBV4-2	TRBJ1-6	ASSQGGLDNSPLH
TRBV19	TRBJ1-1	ASSIFGTNTEAF
TRBV7-8	TRBJ2-5	ASIPRDRPQETQY